This T cell receptor beta chain was recovered during a study of cytomegalovirus exposure and HLA in healthy donors. The CDR3 length is 13 residues. Germline values: CDR1 SGDLS, CDR2 YYNGEE. The V end was cut by 0 bases, the J end by 5 bases, with 7 bases between. 13 Jbeta primers and 60 Vbeta primers were used for the PCR. Original processing notes: About 11 million of 65 million to 95 million unique TCR beta chains were shared, per a later count. The data were produced by immunoSEQ multiplex PCR, yet TCRdb's version contains in-frame clones alone and is incomplete. Clonal size and the V and J genes are those of that table, whereas D and trimming came from the DNA. The table shows approximately 160,000 clones, with around four fifths occurring only once.

This chain uses TRBV9 with TRBJ2-3; D gene uncertain. The sample was PBMCs. This receptor was taken from a young woman in good health and CMV-seropositive. The CDR3 nucleotides are TGTGCCAGCAGCGTAGGGGCTGAAGATACGCAGTATTTT. Its translation is CASSVGAEDTQYF. The whole variable domain, remainder taken from reference TRBV9 and TRBJ2-3, is DSGVTQTPKHLITATGQRVTLRCSPRSGDLSVYWYQQSLDQGLQFLIQYYNGEERAKGNILERFSAQQFPDLHSELNLSSLELGDSALYFCASSVGAEDTQYFGPGTRLTVL.